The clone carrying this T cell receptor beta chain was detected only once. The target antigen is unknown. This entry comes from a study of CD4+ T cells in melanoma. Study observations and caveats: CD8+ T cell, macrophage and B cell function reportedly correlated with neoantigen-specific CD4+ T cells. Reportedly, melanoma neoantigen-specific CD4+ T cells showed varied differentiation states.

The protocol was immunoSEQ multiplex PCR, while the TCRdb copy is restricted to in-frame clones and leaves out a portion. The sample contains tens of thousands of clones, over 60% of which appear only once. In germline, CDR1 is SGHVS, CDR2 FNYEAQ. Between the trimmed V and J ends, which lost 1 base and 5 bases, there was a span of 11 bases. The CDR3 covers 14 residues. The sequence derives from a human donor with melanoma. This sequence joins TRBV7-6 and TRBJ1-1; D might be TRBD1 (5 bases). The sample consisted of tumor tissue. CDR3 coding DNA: TGTGCCAGCAGCTTAGGGGGGGGTTGGACTGAAGCTTTCTTT. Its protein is CASSLGGGWTEAFF. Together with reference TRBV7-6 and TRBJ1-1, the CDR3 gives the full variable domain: GAGVSQSPRYKVTKRGQDVALRCDPISGHVSLYWYRQALGQGPEFLTYFNYEAQQDKSGLPNDRFSAERPEGSISTLTIQRTEQRDSAMYRCASSLGGGWTEAFFGQGTRLTVV.